A single T cell receptor beta chain is shown here with its context. What antigen it recognizes has not been identified. Within one base of it there is no much larger clone, and no base qualities were kept. The library was generated by PCR. Sequenced using an Illumina HiSeq 2500. To normalize quantification of the TCRbeta repertoire, the TCR libraries were built with molecular barcoding that relied on unique molecular identifiers. Using fastp at Q25 and MiXCR, TCRdb reprocessed the public reads and kept productive beta chains. Rows with a matching CDR3 protein are joined into one entry that keeps the most common DNA and genes. The sample data list 700,000 to 850,000 distinct CDR3 sequences, and under 20% of these were observed just once. The top ten constitute roughly 5% of the sample. The germline V gene sets CDR1 to ENHRY and CDR2 to SYGVKD. Taken from cysteine to phenylalanine, the CDR3 has 15 residues. Only the CDR3 region is kept as DNA, spanning 45 bases read in frame from base 1. V ends up 4 bases short and J 1 base short, with an unmatched junction base count of 5.

The sample originates from a study of T-cell reconstitution after alpha-beta-depleted transplantation in children (dated by TCRdb to between 2015 and 2016). For context, the study as a whole: Using TCR repertoire profiling, the study followed T-cell immune reconstitution in a quantitative way in children after TCRalphabeta/CD19-depleted allogeneic hematopoietic cell transplantation. Overall study outcomes, separate from this receptor: In some patients, the high TCRbeta diversity seen at day 60 was put down to recipient T cells and intrathymic progenitors that had survived conditioning. Over the following months the frequencies of hyperexpanded clones went down, and after one year T-cell counts and TCRbeta diversity were mostly credited to newly produced T cells. Apparently early alphabetaT-cell count recovery about two months after transplant reportedly relied on only several hundred rapidly expanded clones derived from non-depleted graft cells.

The sample's treatment or condition label is to be understood as: allogeneic hematopoietic cell transplantation with graft depleted of TCRalphabeta T cells and CD19 B cells. The children who served as transplant recipients had been given grafts of TCRalphabeta/CD19-depleted allogeneic hematopoietic cells. The chain is assembled from TRBV10-3 and TRBJ2-5, and 8 junctional nucleotides match TRBD2. The receptor was derived from a male patient between 10 and 17 years old who had a stem cell transplant for acute lymphoblastic leukemia, so the T cells may come from the graft donor. Sample: PBMCs, mostly from graft donor cells, taken 360 days after TCRalphabeta/CD19-depleted stem cell transplant. The base sequence is TGTGCCATCAGTGTAGGCGGGAGGACCCAAGAGACCCAGTACTTC. This translates into CAISVGGRTQETQYF.